This record concerns one TCR beta chain sequence. Between the trimmed V and J ends, which lost 3 bases and 3 bases, there was a span of 8 bases. Germline assignment: CDR1 MDHEN and CDR2 SYDVKM. CDR3 length equals 13 residues. The data originate from a study of T cell clones after liver transplantation. Only in-frame clones appear in the TCRdb table, and some are missing; sequencing was by immunoSEQ multiplex PCR. The sample lists just over 80,000 clones, 65% to 85% occurring once. The sequenced sample was CD4+ T cells from blood, obtained around 45 months after liver transplant. The chain couples TRBV28 to TRBJ1-2, with no clear D. The receptor's source is a human patient who received a liver transplant. Certain T cells may be donor cells from the graft. In DNA form, the CDR3 reads TGTGCCAGCAGTTTCACCCCGGACTATGGCTACACCTTC. It translates to CASSFTPDYGYTF.